The 15 T cell receptor beta chains given below trace back to one sample, sequenced in a study of blood T cells in healthy people across ages. Combining a sample-barcoded 5' primer with a J-beta primer mix, a second PCR ran for about 7 to 11 cycles. TCRdb re-called the 5' RACE reads through MiXCR, storing one row per CDR3 protein. The repertoire holds under 1,000,000 distinct CDR3 sequences, roughly 34% seen once, with approximately 13% in the top ten. The sample consisted of blood. These TCRs come from a man between 18 and 29 years old in good health.

CDR3 region: CASSVNGRGNYGYTF. The CDR3 DNA is TGTGCCAGCAGTGTGAATGGACGGGGTAACTATGGCTACACCTTC. V usage is TRBV25-1 and J usage is TRBJ1-2; D gene ambiguous. This CDR3 comprises 15 residues. Germline V gives CDR1 MGHDK, CDR2 SYGVNS. The germline V and J ends were trimmed by 4 bases and 1 base, with 13 bases remaining between them.

In its sample, this clonotype was seen a few times. The chain has TRBV9 and TRBJ2-7; 11 positions agree with TRBD1. This CDR3 region has 14 residues. V was pared by 3 bases and J by 7 bases, with 6 bases of the junction left unmatched. Germline CDR1 SGDLS, CDR2 YYNGEE. CDR3 loop: CASSERTGGNEQYF. DNA for the CDR3: TGTGCCAGCAGCGAGCGGACAGGGGGCAATGAGCAGTACTTC.

This sequence joins TRBV7-9 and TRBJ1-1, with 8 bases aligning to TRBD1. This CDR3 is built from 15 residues. CDR1 is SEHNR, CDR2 FQNEAQ, per germline (reference sequence). The ends lost 3 bases at V and 4 bases at J; junction bases unmatched: 7. The DNA of the CDR3 is TGTGCCAGCAGCTTGGACAGGGTTGCGGGCACTGAAGCTTTCTTT. This gives the protein CASSLDRVAGTEAFF.

The sample holds a few counts of this clonotype. The chain links TRBV9 to TRBJ1-2, with D hard to call. CDR1 SGDLS and CDR2 YYNGEE come from the germline V gene. The CDR3 is 13 residues long. V lost 2 bases, J lost 3 bases, and 8 bases lay in between. The CDR3 protein is CASSVGSYYGYTF. The CDR3 bases are TGTGCCAGCAGCGTCGGGTCCTACTATGGCTACACCTTC.

The V call is TRBV11-2, the J call TRBJ2-2; D gene ambiguous. Trimming left V 0 bases short and J 6 bases short, with 8 bases between. Germline V gives CDR1 SGHAT, CDR2 FQNNGV. CDR3 size: 14 residues. The CDR3 is CASSLEREPGELFF. Written as DNA, the CDR3 is TGTGCCAGCAGCTTAGAAAGGGAACCCGGGGAGCTGTTTTTT.

This clonotype appeared a few times. One end of the junction does not line up with germline, which may come from a read error. The chain combines TRBV20-1 with TRBJ2-7, with D unclear. The CDR3 covers 14 residues. The V gene's germline CDR1 is DFQATT and CDR2 SNEGSKA (reference sequence). Here the CDR3 reads CSARDPTTPNEQYF. Written as DNA, the CDR3 is TGCAGTGCTCGAGACCCGACCACACCGAATGAGCAGTACTTC.

The chain carries TRBV20-1 and TRBJ1-1; D may be TRBD1 (6 bases). Trimming removed 3 bases from V and 5 bases from J, with 16 bases in between. The CDR3 loop spans 14 amino acids. CDR1 is DFQATT and CDR2 is SNEGSKA in the germline V gene (reference sequence). This chain's CDR3 is CSASREGVVTEAFF. CDR3 nucleotides: TGCAGTGCTAGTCGCGAGGGGGTAGTAACTGAAGCTTTCTTT.

V usage is TRBV20-1 and J usage is TRBJ2-4; D call uncertain. The CDR3 has 13 residues. The ends were cut back, 0 bases at V and 4 bases at J, with 7 bases in the middle. CDR1 and CDR2 from the germline V gene are DFQATT and SNEGSKA (reference sequence). This CDR3 reads CSARDLLKNIQYF. In nucleotides, the CDR3 is TGCAGTGCTAGAGATTTACTAAAAAACATTCAGTACTTC.

This clonotype has more than one count but fewer than ten. The chain carries TRBV20-1 and TRBJ2-7; 7 bases fit TRBD2. Trimming took 0 bases from V and 7 from J; bases not matched to a gene: 12. Germline V gene data show CDR1 as DFQATT and CDR2 as SNEGSKA (reference sequence). CDR3 length: 15 amino acids. In DNA form, the CDR3 reads TGCAGTGCTAGAGATCGCGCGGGGGACCTCTGGGAGCAGTACTTC. Translation gives CSARDRAGDLWEQYF.

As for this clonotype: A much larger clone is a single base away; this may be a read error. V and J are TRBV27 and TRBJ1-1; TRBD1 is a possible D gene (5 bases). The germline CDR1 and CDR2 sequences are MNHEY and SMNVEV (reference sequence). This CDR3 region has 13 residues. V gave up 6 bases and J gave up 4 bases, with 12 bases separating them. CDR3 nucleotide sequence: TGTGCCAGCAGCCCTCAAAGGGGCACTGAAGCTTTCTTT. The encoded protein is CASSPQRGTEAFF.

The chain joins TRBV7-9 to TRBJ1-5; possibly TRBD1 for D (5 bases). The germline V and J ends were trimmed by 5 bases and 15 bases, with 17 bases remaining between them. The CDR3 totals 12 residues. Per germline, CDR1 SEHNR and CDR2 FQNEAQ (reference sequence). CDR3 nucleotide sequence: TGTGCCAGCAGCCGTCAAGGGGACGGTAGGCATTTT. Its protein is CASSRQGDGRHF.

Ten or more counts support this clonotype. In DNA, the CDR3 is TGCGCCAGCAGCCAAACCCGGGACAGGGCGTACGAGCAGTACTTC. The encoded protein is CASSQTRDRAYEQYF. The chain uses TRBV4-3 and TRBJ2-7; 9 bases are a match to TRBD1. Germline CDR1 LGHNA, CDR2 YSLEER. The CDR3 spans 15 residues. J was trimmed by 4 bases and V by 2 bases; bases with no gene match: 6.

This clonotype occurred many times. The CDR3 nucleotides are TGCAGCGTTGACACAGGAGCCTCCTACAATGAGCAGTTCTTC. Translated, it gives CSVDTGASYNEQFF. V gene TRBV29-1 combines with J gene TRBJ2-1; perhaps TRBD1 as D (5 bases). The CDR3 loop spans 14 amino acids. V was clipped by 3 bases and J by 0 bases, with 9 bases between them. Germline-derived CDR1 and CDR2 are SQVTM and ANQGSEA.

The sample holds a few counts of this clonotype. CDR3: CASGGTLTDTQYF. The CDR3 DNA reads TGCGCCAGCGGGGGGACCCTCACAGATACGCAGTATTTT. The chain has TRBV5-1 and TRBJ2-3; a possible D gene is TRBD2 (6 bases). This CDR3 region has 13 residues. The V gene lost 7 bases and the J gene lost 2 bases, with 11 bases spanning the gap. Germline V gives CDR1 SGHRS, CDR2 YFSETQ.

Regarding this clonotype: A read error may account for a junction end that differs from germline. The chain joins TRBV5-1 to TRBJ2-7; D is unresolved. The DNA matches TRBJ2-4 better at its end, which makes the J call doubtful. The CDR3 has 15 residues. Germline CDR1 SGHRS, CDR2 YFSETQ. The CDR3 loop is CASCLQDRLDDIQYF. The DNA for the CDR3 is TGCGCCAGCTGCTTGCAGGATCGATTAGATGACATTCAGTACTTC.